This T cell receptor beta chain was obtained from a study of cytomegalovirus exposure and HLA in healthy donors. Trimming left V 3 bases short and J 5 bases short, with 7 bases between. The CDR3 runs 11 residues. Germline V gene sequence: CDR1 DFQATT, CDR2 SNEGSKA (reference sequence). PCR used 60 Vbeta primers and 13 Jbeta primers. Measured with immunoSEQ multiplex PCR; TCRdb has only the in-frame clones, and not every one. The table includes 140,000 to 150,000 clones, 70% detected once. For this clone: The sample has other DNA sequences that encode this CDR3 too.

The origin of this receptor is a woman aged 55-69 years in good health and CMV-seropositive. Sequenced: PBMCs. The chain carries TRBV20-1 and TRBJ1-1; D is possibly TRBD1 (5 bases). As DNA, the CDR3 is TGCAGTGCTAGTAGGGGAACTGAAGCTTTCTTT. Amino acids: CSASRGTEAFF.